This TCR beta chain stems from a study of CD8 T cells in ankylosing spondylitis (dated by TCRdb to 2016 to 2017). Concerning the study at large: T cell receptor beta repertoires were profiled in healthy donors and ankylosing spondylitis patients so that disease-linked TCR variants could be found. The full study cohort comprised around 25 ankylosing spondylitis patients and 110 or so healthy donors. Peripheral blood samples were taken, and synovial fluid was additionally collected from ankylosing spondylitis patients.

Summary of the overall study and its limitations: Blood from ankylosing spondylitis patients appeared to be characterized by a TCR beta motif made up of about 8 highly homologous amino acid variants. In peripheral blood, the disease-linked clones were found at relatively low frequencies and had a CD8+ phenotype. Some motif variants had previously been reported in the synovial fluid and blood of reactive arthritis patients, which suggests shared mechanisms of disease initiation. Significant enrichment of the disease-linked clones was reported in matched synovial fluid samples from ankylosing spondylitis patients.

The run used an Illumina HiSeq 2500. Quantitative 5'-RACE with molecular barcodes was the method used to prepare the TCR beta libraries. The authors' pipeline ran thus. Disease-linked TCR variants were identified with a new computational method built on a probabilistic model of VDJ rearrangement. The public sequencing data were trimmed at Q25 with fastp and processed into clonotypes with MiXCR by TCRdb, which kept only in-frame beta chains. Entries are consolidated by CDR3 protein sequence, retaining the most common genes and DNA. TCRdb's processing, not the authors', yielded these V and J calls. This sample holds some 120,000 distinct CDR3 sequences; approximately 13% were observed only once. 2.5% to 3% of the sample is taken by the ten largest. V drops 6 bases and J drops 4 bases, leaving 7 bases in between. CDR1 and CDR2, per the germline V gene (reference sequence), are MNHNY and SVGAGI. CDR3 length: 12 amino acids, cysteine to phenylalanine. CDR3 DNA is the only sequence kept; it has 36 bases, read in frame from the first base.

This clonotype was detected many times. There is no known antigen for this receptor. There are no base qualities to consult, and no much larger clone falls within one base. Sequencing was carried out using blood, either unsorted or a sorted T cell fraction (not recorded which). Recombination linked TRBV6-6 to TRBJ1-3; the D segment cannot be called with confidence. The TCR comes from a female donor with ankylosing spondylitis or in good health (not recorded which). The DNA sequence is as follows: TGTGCCAGCAGACCCGGGGGAAACACCATATATTTT. It specifies CASRPGGNTIYF.